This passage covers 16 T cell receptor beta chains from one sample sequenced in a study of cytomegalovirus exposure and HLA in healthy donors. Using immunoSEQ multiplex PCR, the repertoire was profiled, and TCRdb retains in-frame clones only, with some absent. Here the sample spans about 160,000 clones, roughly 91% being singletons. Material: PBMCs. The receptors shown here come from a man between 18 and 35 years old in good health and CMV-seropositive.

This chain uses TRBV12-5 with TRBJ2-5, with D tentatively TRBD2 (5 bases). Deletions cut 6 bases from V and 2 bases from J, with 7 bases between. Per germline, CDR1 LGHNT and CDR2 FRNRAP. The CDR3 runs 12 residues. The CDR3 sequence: CASGPGQETQYF. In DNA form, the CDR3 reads TGTGCTAGTGGCCCGGGACAAGAGACCCAGTACTTC.

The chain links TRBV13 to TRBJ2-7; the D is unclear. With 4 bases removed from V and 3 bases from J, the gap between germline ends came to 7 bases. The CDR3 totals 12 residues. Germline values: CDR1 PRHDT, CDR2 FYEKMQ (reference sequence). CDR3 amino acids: CASSSILYEQYF. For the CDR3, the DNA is TGTGCCAGCAGCTCTATCCTCTACGAGCAGTACTTC.

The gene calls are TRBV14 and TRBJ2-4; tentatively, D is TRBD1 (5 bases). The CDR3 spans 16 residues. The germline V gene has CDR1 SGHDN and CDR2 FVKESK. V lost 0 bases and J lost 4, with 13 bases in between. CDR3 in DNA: TGTGCCAGCAGCCAAGAGATCGGTCAGGGTAAAAACATTCAGTACTTC. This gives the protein CASSQEIGQGKNIQYF.

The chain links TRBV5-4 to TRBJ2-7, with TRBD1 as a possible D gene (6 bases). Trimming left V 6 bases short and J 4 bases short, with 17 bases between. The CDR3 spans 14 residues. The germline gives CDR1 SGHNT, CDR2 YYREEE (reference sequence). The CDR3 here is CASTLNREIYEQYF. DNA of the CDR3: TGTGCCAGCACTTTAAACAGGGAAATTTACGAGCAGTACTTC.

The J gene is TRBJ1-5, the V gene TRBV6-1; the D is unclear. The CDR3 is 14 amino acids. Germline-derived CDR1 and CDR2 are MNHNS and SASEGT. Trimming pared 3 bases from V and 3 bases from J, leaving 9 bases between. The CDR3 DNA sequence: TGTGCCAGCAGTGAGCGGGCCGACAATCAGCCCCAGCATTTT. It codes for CASSERADNQPQHF.

DNA for the CDR3: TGTGCCAGCAGTGAAGCGCGACAGGGGGTTGGCTACACCTTC. It is translated as CASSEARQGVGYTF. This chain connects TRBV2 to TRBJ1-2; 9 bases line up with TRBD1. From germline, CDR1 is SNHLY and CDR2 FYNNEI. The CDR3 contains 14 residues. V lost 0 bases, J lost 7 bases, and 3 bases stayed unmatched.

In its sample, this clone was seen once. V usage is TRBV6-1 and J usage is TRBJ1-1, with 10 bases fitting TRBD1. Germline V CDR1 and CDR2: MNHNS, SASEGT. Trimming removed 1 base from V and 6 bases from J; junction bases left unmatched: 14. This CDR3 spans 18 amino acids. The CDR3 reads CASSEGPGQGTPSAEAFF. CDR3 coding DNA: TGTGCCAGCAGTGAAGGTCCGGGACAGGGGACGCCCAGCGCTGAAGCTTTCTTT.

The CDR3 spells CASSRNPGQDYEQYF. The CDR3 coding sequence is TGTGCCAGCAGCCGAAACCCGGGACAGGACTACGAGCAGTACTTC. The chain couples TRBV7-8 to TRBJ2-7; 8 bases agree with TRBD1. The CDR3 runs 15 residues. The V segment lost 5 bases and the J segment 3 bases; nucleotides outside the gene matches: 9. Germline V gene data show CDR1 as SGHVS and CDR2 as FQNEAQ.

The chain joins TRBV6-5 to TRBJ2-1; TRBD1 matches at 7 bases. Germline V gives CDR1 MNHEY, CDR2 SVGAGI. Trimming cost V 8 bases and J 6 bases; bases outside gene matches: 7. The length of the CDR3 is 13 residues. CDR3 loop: CASRQGFINEQFF. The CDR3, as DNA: TGTGCCAGCCGACAGGGATTTATCAATGAGCAGTTCTTC.

The CDR3: CASSERPGLAGHTQYF. CDR3 nucleotides: TGTGCCAGCAGTGAACGACCGGGACTAGCGGGCCACACGCAGTATTTT. The rearrangement joins TRBV25-1 to TRBJ2-3; TRBD2 agrees at 12 bases. Per germline, CDR1 MGHDK and CDR2 SYGVNS. After removal of 2 bases from V and 9 bases from J, the junction contained 9 bases not matched to a gene. The CDR3 is 16 amino acids. The full variable domain, its missing parts supplied by reference TRBV25-1 and TRBJ2-3, is EADIYQTPRYLVIGTGKKITLECSQTMGHDKMYWYQQDPGMELHLIHYSYGVNSTEKGDLSSESTVSRIRTEHFPLTLESARPSHTSQYLCASSERPGLAGHTQYFGPGTRLTVL.

The CDR3 region has the DNA TGTGCCAGCGCGGCGAAAAAGCGGCAGTTCTTC. It codes for CASAAKKRQFF. The rearrangement links TRBV14 to TRBJ2-1; D gene unclear. This CDR3 contains 11 residues. Trimming took off 8 bases at V and 12 bases at J, with 14 bases between the two ends. Germline CDR1 and CDR2: SGHDN and FVKESK.

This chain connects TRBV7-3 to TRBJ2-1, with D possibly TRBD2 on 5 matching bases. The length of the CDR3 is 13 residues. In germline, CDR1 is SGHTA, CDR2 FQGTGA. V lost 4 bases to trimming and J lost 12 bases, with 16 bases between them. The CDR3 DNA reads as TGTGCCAGCAGCTCGGGGTCTACGTCTAGGCAGTTCTTC. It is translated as CASSSGSTSRQFF.

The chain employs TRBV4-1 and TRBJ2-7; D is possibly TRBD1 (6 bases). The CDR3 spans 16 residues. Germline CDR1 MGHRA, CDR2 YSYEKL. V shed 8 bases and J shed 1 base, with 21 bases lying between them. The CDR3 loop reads CASSKDRDTQSYEQYF. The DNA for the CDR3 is TGCGCCAGCTCAAAAGACCGGGACACTCAATCCTACGAGCAGTACTTC.

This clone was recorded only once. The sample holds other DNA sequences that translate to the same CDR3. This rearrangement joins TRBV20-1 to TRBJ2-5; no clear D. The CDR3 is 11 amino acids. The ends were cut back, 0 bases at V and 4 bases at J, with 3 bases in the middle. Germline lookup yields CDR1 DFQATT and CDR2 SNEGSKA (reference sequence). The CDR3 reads CSARDRETQYF. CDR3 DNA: TGCAGTGCTAGAGATAGAGAGACCCAGTACTTC.

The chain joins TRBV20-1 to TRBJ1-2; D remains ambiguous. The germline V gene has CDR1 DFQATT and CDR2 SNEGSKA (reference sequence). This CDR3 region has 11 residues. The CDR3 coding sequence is TGCGGCCATGCGGCGGATTACCTCTACACCTTC. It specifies CGHAADYLYTF.

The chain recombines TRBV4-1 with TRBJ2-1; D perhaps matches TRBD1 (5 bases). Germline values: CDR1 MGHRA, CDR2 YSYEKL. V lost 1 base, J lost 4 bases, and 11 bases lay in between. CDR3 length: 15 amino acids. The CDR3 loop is CASSQAPTDYNEQFF. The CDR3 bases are TGCGCCAGCAGCCAAGCTCCGACAGATTACAATGAGCAGTTCTTC.